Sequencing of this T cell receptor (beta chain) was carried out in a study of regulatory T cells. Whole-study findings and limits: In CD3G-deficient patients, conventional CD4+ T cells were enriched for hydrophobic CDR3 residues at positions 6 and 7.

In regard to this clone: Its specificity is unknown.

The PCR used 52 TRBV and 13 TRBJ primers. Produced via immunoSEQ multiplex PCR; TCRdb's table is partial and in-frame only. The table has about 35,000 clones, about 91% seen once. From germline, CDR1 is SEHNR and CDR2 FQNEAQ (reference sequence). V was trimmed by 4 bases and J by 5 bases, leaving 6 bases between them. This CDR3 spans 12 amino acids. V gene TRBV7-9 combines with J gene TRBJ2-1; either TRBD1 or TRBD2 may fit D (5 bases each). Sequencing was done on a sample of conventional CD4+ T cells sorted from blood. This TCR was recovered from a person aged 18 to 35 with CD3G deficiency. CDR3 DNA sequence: TGTGCCAGCAGCTGGGACCACAATGAGCAGTTCTTC. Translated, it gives CASSWDHNEQFF.